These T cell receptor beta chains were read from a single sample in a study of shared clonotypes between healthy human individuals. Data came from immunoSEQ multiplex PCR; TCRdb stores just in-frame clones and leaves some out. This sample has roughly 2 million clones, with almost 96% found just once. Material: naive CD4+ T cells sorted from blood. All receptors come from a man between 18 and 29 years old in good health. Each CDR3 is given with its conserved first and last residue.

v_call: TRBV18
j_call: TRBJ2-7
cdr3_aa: CASSPGQGASYEQYF

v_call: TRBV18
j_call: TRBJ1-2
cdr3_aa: CASSREQSYGYTF

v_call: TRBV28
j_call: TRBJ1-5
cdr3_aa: CASTLPQGIGNQPQHF

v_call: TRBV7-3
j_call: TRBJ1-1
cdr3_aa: CASSLGVGAEAFF

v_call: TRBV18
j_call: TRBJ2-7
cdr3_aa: CASSPAGRSYEQYF

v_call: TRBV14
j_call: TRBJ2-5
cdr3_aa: CASSQHTGTSGRAQYF

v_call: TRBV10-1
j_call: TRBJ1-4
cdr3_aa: CASSGRQGGGNEKLFF

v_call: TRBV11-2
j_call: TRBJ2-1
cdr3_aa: CASSMDRADEQFF

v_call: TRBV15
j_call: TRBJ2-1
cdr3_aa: CATSRVGAINEQFF

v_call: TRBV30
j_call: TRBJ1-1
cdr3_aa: CAWKGKNTEAFF

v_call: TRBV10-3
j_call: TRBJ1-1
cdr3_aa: CAISESGGVTEAFF

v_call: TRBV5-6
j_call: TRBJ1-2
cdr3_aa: CASTDSYNYGYTF

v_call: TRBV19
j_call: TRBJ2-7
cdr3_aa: CASSIGAAQREQYF

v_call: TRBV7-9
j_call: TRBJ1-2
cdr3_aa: CASSSQGANYGYTF

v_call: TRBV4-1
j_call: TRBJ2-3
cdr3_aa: CASSRGEGTDTQYF

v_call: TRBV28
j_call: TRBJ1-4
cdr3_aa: CASSSIGTEKLFF

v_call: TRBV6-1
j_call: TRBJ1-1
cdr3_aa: CASRHAGGTEAFF

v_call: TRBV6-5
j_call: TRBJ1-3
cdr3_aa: CASGIQGASGNTIYF

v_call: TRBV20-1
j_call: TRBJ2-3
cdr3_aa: CSANGADTQYF

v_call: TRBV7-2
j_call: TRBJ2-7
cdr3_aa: CASSLAPGREQYF

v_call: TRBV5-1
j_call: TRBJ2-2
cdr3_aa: CASSPRGTDTGELFF

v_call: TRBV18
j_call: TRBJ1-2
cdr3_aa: CASSPTGQGAAYGYTF

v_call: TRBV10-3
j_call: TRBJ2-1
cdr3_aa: CAISDFGVGGNEQFF

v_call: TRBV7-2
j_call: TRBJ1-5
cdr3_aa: CASSPGGGANQPQHF

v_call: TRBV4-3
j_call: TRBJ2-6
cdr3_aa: CASRPGPQGPGANVLTF

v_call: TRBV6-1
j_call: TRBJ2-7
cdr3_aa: CASSRSGDSYEQYF

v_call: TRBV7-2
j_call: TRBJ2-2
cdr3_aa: CASSLTGGGSTGELFF

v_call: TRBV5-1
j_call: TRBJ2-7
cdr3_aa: CASSLPGDAQQYF

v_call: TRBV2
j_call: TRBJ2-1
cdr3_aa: CASSVAGVSNEQFF

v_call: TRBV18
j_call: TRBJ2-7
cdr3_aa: CASSQQGSGFSYEQYF

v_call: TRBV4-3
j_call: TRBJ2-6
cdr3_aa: CASSQGMATDSGANVLTF

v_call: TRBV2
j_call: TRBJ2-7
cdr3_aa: CASSPRLAPRTGPYEQYF

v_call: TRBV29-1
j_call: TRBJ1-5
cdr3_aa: CSVRGGRGQPQHF

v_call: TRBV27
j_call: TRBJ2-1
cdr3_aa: CASSQLAGAVGEQFF

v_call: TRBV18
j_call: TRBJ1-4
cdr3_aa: CASSQDRASTNEKLFF

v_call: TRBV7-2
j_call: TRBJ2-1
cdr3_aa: CASSLGLGNYNEQFF

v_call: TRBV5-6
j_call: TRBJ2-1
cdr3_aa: CASSLDLLARNEQFF

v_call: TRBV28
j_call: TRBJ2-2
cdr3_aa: CASRSTGVPGELFF

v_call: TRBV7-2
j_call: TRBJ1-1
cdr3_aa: CASGPDRVTEAFF

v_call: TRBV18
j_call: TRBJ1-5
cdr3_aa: CASSSQGAINQPQHF

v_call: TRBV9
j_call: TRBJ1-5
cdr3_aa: CASSVGTGGNQPQHF

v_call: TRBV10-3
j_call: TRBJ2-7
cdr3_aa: CAISEGTSGGYEQYF